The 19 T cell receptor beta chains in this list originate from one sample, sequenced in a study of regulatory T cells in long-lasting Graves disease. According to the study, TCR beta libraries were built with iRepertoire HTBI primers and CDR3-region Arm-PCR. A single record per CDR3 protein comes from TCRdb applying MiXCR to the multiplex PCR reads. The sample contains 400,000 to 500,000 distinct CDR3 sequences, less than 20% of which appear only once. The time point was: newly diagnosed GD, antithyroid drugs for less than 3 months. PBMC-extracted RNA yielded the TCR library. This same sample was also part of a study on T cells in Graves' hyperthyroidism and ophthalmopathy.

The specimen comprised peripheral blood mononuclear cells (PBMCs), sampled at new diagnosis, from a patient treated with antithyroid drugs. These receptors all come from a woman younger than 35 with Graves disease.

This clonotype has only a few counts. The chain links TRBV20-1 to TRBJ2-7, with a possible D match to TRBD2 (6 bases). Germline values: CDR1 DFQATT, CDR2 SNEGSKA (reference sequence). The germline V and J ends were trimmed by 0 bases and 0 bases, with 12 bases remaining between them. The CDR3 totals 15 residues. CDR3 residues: CSARDSGPTSYEQYF. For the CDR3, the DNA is TGCAGTGCTAGAGATAGCGGTCCCACCTCCTACGAGCAGTACTTC.

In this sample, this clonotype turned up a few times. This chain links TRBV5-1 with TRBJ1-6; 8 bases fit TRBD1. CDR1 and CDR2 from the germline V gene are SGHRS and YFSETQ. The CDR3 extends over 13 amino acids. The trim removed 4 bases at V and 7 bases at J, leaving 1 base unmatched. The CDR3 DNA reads TGCGCCAGCAGCGACAGGGGAAATTCACCCCTCCACTTT. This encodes CASSDRGNSPLHF.

In DNA form, the CDR3 reads TGCGCCAGCAGCCACGAGGGCGGGACAGGGGGAGATGGCTACACCTTC. Its protein product is CASSHEGGTGGDGYTF. The V and J genes are TRBV4-1 and TRBJ1-2, with 11 bases lining up with TRBD1. Germline CDR1 reads MGHRA; CDR2 reads YSYEKL. The CDR3 contains 16 residues. The V gene end was trimmed by 3 bases and the J gene end by 6 bases; junction bases not matched to a gene: 9.

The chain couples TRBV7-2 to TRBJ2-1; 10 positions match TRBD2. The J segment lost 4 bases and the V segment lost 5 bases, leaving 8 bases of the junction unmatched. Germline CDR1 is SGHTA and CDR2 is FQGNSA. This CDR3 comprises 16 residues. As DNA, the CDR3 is TGTGCCAGCAGCCATCTAGCGGGAGCTCCTTACAATGAGCAGTTCTTC. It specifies CASSHLAGAPYNEQFF.

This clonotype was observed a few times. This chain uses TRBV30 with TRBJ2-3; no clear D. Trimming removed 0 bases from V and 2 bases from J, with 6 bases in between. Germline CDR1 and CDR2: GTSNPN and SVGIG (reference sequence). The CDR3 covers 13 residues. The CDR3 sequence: CAWSVSTTDTQYF. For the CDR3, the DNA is TGTGCCTGGAGTGTTTCTACCACAGATACGCAGTATTTT.

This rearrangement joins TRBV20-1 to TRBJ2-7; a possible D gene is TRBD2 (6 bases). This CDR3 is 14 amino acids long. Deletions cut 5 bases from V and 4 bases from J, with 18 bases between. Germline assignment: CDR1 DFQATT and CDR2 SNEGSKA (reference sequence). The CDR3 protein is CSALAEILAYEQYF. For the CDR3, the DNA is TGCAGTGCTCTCGCCGAGATACTAGCTTACGAGCAGTACTTC.

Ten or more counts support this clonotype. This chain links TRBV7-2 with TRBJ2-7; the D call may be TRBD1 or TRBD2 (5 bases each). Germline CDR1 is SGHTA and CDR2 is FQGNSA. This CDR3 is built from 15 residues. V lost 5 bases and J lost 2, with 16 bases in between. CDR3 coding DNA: TGTGCCAGCAGCCCCCGGGACCGAAAAGCCTACGAGCAGTACTTC. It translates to CASSPRDRKAYEQYF.

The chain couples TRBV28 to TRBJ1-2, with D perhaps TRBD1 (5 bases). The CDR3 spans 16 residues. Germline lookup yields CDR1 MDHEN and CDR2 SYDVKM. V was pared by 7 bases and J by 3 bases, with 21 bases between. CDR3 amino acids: CASNIPRGSGDYGYTF. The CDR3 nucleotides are TGTGCCAGCAATATCCCCCGGGGGAGCGGGGACTATGGCTACACCTTC.

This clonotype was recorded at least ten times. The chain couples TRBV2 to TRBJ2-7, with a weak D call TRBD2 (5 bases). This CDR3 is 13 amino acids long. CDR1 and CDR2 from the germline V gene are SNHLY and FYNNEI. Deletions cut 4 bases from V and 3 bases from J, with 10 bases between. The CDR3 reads CASSGSGHYEQYF. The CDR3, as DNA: TGTGCCAGCAGTGGGAGCGGCCACTACGAGCAGTACTTC.

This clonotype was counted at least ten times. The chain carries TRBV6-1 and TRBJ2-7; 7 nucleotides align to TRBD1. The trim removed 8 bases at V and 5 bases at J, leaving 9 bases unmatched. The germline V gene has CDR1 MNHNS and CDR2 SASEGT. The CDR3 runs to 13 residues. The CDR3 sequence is CASADRAVDEQYF. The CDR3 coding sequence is TGTGCCAGCGCCGACAGGGCTGTCGACGAGCAGTACTTC.

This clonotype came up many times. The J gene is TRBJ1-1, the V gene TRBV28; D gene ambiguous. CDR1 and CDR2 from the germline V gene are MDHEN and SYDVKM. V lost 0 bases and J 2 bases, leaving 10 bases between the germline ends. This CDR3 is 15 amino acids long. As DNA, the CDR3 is TGTGCCAGCAGTTTATGGTCAGGTGTAAACACTGAAGCTTTCTTT. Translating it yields CASSLWSGVNTEAFF.

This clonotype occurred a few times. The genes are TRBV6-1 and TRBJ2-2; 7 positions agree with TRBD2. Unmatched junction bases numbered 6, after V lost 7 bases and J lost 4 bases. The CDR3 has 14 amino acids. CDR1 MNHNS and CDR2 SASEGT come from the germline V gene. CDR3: CASIPSGFTGELFF. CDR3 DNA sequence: TGTGCCAGCATCCCTAGCGGCTTCACCGGGGAGCTGTTTTTT.

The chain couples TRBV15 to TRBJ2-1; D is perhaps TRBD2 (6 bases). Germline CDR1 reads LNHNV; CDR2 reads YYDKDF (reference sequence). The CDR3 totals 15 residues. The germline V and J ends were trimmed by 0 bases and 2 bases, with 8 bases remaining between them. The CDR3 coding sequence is TGTGCCACCAGCAGAGATAGCGGAACCTACAATGAGCAGTTCTTC. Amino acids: CATSRDSGTYNEQFF.

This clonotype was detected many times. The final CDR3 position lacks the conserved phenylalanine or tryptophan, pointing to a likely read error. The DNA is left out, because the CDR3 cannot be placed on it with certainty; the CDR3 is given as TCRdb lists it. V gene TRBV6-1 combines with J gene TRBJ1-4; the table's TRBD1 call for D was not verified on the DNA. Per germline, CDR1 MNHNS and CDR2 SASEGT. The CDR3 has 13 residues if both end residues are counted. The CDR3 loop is CASSAGTGGPTLL.

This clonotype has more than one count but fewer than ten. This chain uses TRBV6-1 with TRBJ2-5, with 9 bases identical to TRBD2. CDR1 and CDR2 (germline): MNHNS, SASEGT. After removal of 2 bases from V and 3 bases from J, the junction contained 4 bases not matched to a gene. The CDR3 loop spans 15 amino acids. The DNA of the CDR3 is TGTGCCAGCAGTGAACCCGGCGGGAGGGAAGAGACCCAGTACTTC. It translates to CASSEPGGREETQYF.

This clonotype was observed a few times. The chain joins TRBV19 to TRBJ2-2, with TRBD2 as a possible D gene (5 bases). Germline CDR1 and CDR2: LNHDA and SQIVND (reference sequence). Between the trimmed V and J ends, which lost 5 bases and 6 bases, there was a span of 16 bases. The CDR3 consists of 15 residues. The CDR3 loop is CASSYSDSLPGELFF. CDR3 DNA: TGTGCCAGTAGTTACTCGGACTCCCTACCCGGGGAGCTGTTTTTT.

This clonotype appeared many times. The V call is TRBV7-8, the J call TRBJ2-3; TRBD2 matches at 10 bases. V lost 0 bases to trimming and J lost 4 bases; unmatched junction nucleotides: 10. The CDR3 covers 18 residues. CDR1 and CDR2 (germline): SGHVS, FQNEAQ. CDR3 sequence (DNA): TGTGCCAGCAGCTTAGCGGTACTAGCGGGATCTCTGCCAGATACGCAGTATTTT. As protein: CASSLAVLAGSLPDTQYF.

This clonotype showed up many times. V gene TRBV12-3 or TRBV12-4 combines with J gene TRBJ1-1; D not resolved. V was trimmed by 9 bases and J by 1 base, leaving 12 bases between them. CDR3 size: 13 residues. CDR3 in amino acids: CASSMKRNTEAFF. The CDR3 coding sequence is TGTGCCAGTAGTATGAAGAGGAACACTGAAGCTTTCTTT.

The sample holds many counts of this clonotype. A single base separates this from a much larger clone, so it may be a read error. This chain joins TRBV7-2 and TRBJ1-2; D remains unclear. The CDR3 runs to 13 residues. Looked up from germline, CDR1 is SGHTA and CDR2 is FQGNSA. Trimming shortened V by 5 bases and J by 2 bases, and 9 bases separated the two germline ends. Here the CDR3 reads CASSPDVNYGYTF. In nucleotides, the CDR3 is TGTGCCAGCAGCCCGGACGTAAACTATGGCTACACCTTC.